The 26 T cell receptor beta chains in this list originate from one sample, sequenced in a study of T cell responses to AZD1222 COVID-19 vaccine. Here immunoSEQ multiplex PCR was the method, and the copy in TCRdb shows in-frame clones only, minus some. Of 150,000 to 200,000 clones listed, approximately 94% are singletons. This specimen was peripheral blood, taken on day 0 of AZD1222 vaccination. The receptors derive from an adult in good health.

The gene calls are TRBV6-2 or TRBV6-3 and TRBJ2-7; 11 bases are a match to TRBD2. There are 15 residues in the CDR3. The germline CDR1 and CDR2 sequences are MNHEY and SVGEGT. With 6 bases clipped from V and 4 bases from J, the junction kept 8 bases outside the gene matches. The DNA of the CDR3 is TGTGCCAGCAGCAATAGCGGGAGGGCTATATACGAGCAGTACTTC. It translates to CASSNSGRAIYEQYF.

The J gene is TRBJ1-2, the V gene TRBV9, with D unresolved. Germline values: CDR1 SGDLS, CDR2 YYNGEE. V gave up 3 bases and J gave up 10 bases, with 13 bases separating them. The length of the CDR3 is 12 residues. CDR3 amino acids: CASSDPRPLYTF. The DNA of the CDR3 is TGTGCCAGCAGCGACCCTAGACCCCTCTACACCTTC. The full variable domain, its missing parts supplied by reference TRBV9 and TRBJ1-2, is DSGVTQTPKHLITATGQRVTLRCSPRSGDLSVYWYQQSLDQGLQFLIQYYNGEERAKGNILERFSAQQFPDLHSELNLSSLELGDSALYFCASSDPRPLYTFGSGTRLTVV.

This chain links TRBV7-6 with TRBJ2-7; D is undetermined. The germline gives CDR1 SGHVS, CDR2 FNYEAQ. The CDR3 contains 12 residues. Trimming stripped 1 base from V and 5 bases from J, with 6 bases between. CDR3 coding DNA: TGTGCCAGCAGCTTAGTGTTGAACGAGCAGTACTTC. Translated, it gives CASSLVLNEQYF.

The CDR3: CAWSALDSPEKLFF. CDR3 bases: TGTGCCTGGAGTGCCCTGGACTCTCCCGAAAAACTGTTTTTT. This chain uses TRBV30 with TRBJ1-4; D unclear. Germline V CDR1 and CDR2: GTSNPN, SVGIG (reference sequence). CDR3 length equals 14 residues. The germline V and J ends were trimmed by 1 base and 8 bases, with 14 bases remaining between them.

V gene TRBV28 combines with J gene TRBJ1-5; D gene ambiguous. Germline lookup yields CDR1 MDHEN and CDR2 SYDVKM. The CDR3 contains 14 residues. Trimming removed 2 bases at V and 4 bases at J, with 9 bases between. The CDR3 DNA reads as TGTGCCAGCAGTTTACAAGGGCGGAATCAGCCCCAGCATTTT. Residues: CASSLQGRNQPQHF.

The rearrangement joins TRBV6-5 to TRBJ1-4; no definite D call. The CDR3 spans 16 residues. V was pared by 2 bases and J by 0 bases, with 10 bases between. Germline CDR1 reads MNHEY; CDR2 reads SVGAGI. The CDR3 spells CASSYGDTATNEKLFF. CDR3 bases: TGTGCCAGCAGTTACGGGGATACAGCAACTAATGAAAAACTGTTTTTT.

The chain joins TRBV3-1 (or the pseudogene TRBV3-2) to TRBJ1-5; perhaps TRBD1 as D (5 bases). With 1 base removed from V and 10 bases from J, the gap between germline ends came to 8 bases. The CDR3 extends over 12 amino acids. Germline V lookup: CDR1 LGHDT, CDR2 YNNKEL (reference sequence). CDR3: CASSQAQGPQHF. CDR3 bases: TGTGCCAGCAGCCAAGCCCAGGGACCCCAGCATTTT.

The chain carries TRBV7-9 and TRBJ2-7, with a possible D match to TRBD2 (6 bases). Trimming stripped 7 bases from V and 4 bases from J, with 14 bases between. The CDR3 length is 13 residues. Looked up from germline, CDR1 is SEHNR and CDR2 is FQNEAQ (reference sequence). In DNA, the CDR3 is TGTGCCAGCAAAGGCGGGGATGGTTACGAGCAGTACTTC. Amino acids: CASKGGDGYEQYF.

The gene calls are TRBV4-2 and TRBJ2-7; D remains ambiguous. V lost 2 bases, J lost 6 bases, and 5 bases lay in between. The CDR3 loop spans 11 amino acids. Germline values: CDR1 LGHNA, CDR2 YNFKEQ. The CDR3 reads CASSQLGEQYF. The CDR3 DNA reads as TGTGCCAGCAGCCAACTAGGCGAGCAGTACTTC.

The count of this clone is one. Other DNA sequences in this sample translate to the same CDR3. The chain links TRBV18 to TRBJ1-2, with 7 nucleotides matching TRBD1. The CDR3 loop spans 13 amino acids. Trimming at V came to 6 bases and at J to 3 bases, leaving 4 bases not matched to a gene. Germline CDR1 KGHSH, CDR2 LQKENI. The CDR3 region is CASSLDRDYGYTF. The CDR3 DNA is TGTGCCAGCTCTCTCGACAGGGACTATGGCTACACCTTC.

This chain uses TRBV6-1 with TRBJ2-7, with D uncertain. This CDR3 is built from 15 residues. V lost 1 base and J lost 2, with 12 bases in between. The germline gives CDR1 MNHNS, CDR2 SASEGT. DNA for the CDR3: TGTGCCAGCAGTGAAGAGAGCCAGTCGACCTACGAGCAGTACTTC. It specifies CASSEESQSTYEQYF.

The V gene is TRBV11-2, the J gene TRBJ2-6, with D possibly TRBD1 on 5 matching bases. Trimming cost V 1 base and J 2 bases, with 6 bases left between them. The germline V gene encodes CDR1 SGHAT and CDR2 FQNNGV. This CDR3 is 15 amino acids long. The CDR3: CASSLAQAGANVLTF. In DNA form, the CDR3 reads TGTGCCAGCAGCTTAGCACAGGCTGGGGCCAACGTCCTGACTTTC.

This clone has only a few counts. The rearrangement joins TRBV28 to TRBJ2-2; 9 bases are shared with TRBD1. The V and J ends lost 5 bases and 7 bases, in that order; junction bases with no gene match: 5. Germline lookup yields CDR1 MDHEN and CDR2 SYDVKM. This CDR3 spans 14 amino acids. The CDR3 here is CASSRDRVIGELFF. In DNA, the CDR3 is TGTGCCAGCAGTCGGGACAGGGTAATCGGGGAGCTGTTTTTT.

V gene TRBV19 combines with J gene TRBJ2-1; D not resolved. The CDR3 runs 15 residues. V gave up 2 bases and J gave up 6 bases, with 14 bases separating them. In germline, CDR1 is LNHDA, CDR2 SQIVND (reference sequence). The CDR3 region is CASSIKLPAANEQFF. The CDR3, as DNA: TGTGCCAGTAGTATAAAGCTTCCCGCCGCCAATGAGCAGTTCTTC.

V gene TRBV27 combines with J gene TRBJ2-7; D is unresolved. The germline gives CDR1 MNHEY, CDR2 SMNVEV (reference sequence). The CDR3 is 16 residues long. The V and J ends lost 2 bases and 5 bases respectively, with 19 bases between them. CDR3 sequence: CASSLTFADLKDEQYF. The CDR3 DNA reads as TGTGCCAGCAGTTTAACCTTTGCGGATCTTAAGGACGAGCAGTACTTC.

V gene TRBV6-1 combines with J gene TRBJ2-7, with D maybe TRBD1 (6 bases). This CDR3 comprises 15 residues. Per germline, CDR1 MNHNS and CDR2 SASEGT. The V end lost 4 bases, the J end lost 2 bases, and 15 bases lay between the germline ends. Written as DNA, the CDR3 is TGTGCCAGCAGTGCAGCGTGGGGGCGGGCCTACGAGCAGTACTTC. Translated: CASSAAWGRAYEQYF.

The chain uses TRBV28 and TRBJ2-7; no firm D call. Germline CDR1 reads MDHEN; CDR2 reads SYDVKM. V dropped 6 bases and J dropped 4 bases, with 13 bases sitting between them. The CDR3 contains 13 residues. The CDR3 protein is CASSYWQVYEQYF. CDR3 DNA sequence: TGTGCCAGCAGCTACTGGCAGGTTTACGAGCAGTACTTC.

The rearrangement joins TRBV5-1 to TRBJ2-1; 7 nucleotides agree with TRBD1. The CDR3 has 15 residues. The V gene end was trimmed by 0 bases and the J gene end by 2 bases; junction bases not matched to a gene: 2. Germline V gene lookup returns CDR1 SGHRS and CDR2 YFSETQ. CDR3 coding DNA: TGCGCCAGCAGCTTGGGACAGGGTACCTACAATGAGCAGTTCTTC. Amino acids: CASSLGQGTYNEQFF.

The chain has TRBV3-1 (or the pseudogene TRBV3-2) and TRBJ1-4, with D hard to call. Germline V gene data show CDR1 as LGHDT and CDR2 as YNNKEL (reference sequence). Trimming cost V 1 base and J 3 bases, with 12 bases left between them. This CDR3 has 16 amino acids. The CDR3 spells CASSQGVRVANEKLFF. The CDR3 region has the DNA TGTGCCAGCAGCCAAGGGGTACGGGTCGCTAATGAAAAACTGTTTTTT.

The chain carries TRBV6-5 and TRBJ1-1; 7 bases are a match to TRBD1. V trimming: 6 bases; J trimming: 3 bases; junction bases outside the gene matches: 7. Germline V gives CDR1 MNHEY, CDR2 SVGAGI. This CDR3 has 14 amino acids. In DNA form, the CDR3 reads TGTGCCAGCAGCAGCGGGACAGCCCACACTGAAGCTTTCTTT. Protein: CASSSGTAHTEAFF.

This sequence joins TRBV6-5 and TRBJ1-1; no definite D call. Per germline, CDR1 MNHEY and CDR2 SVGAGI. The CDR3 spans 16 residues. Trimming cost V 2 bases and J 3 bases, with 16 bases left between them. In DNA, the CDR3 is TGTGCCAGCAGTTACCTGATGGACTCGGAGGACACTGAAGCTTTCTTT. This translates into CASSYLMDSEDTEAFF.

The chain employs TRBV28 and TRBJ1-5; weak D call: TRBD1 (5 bases). CDR3 size: 16 residues. V was pared by 3 bases and J by 1 base, with 13 bases between. Germline V lookup: CDR1 MDHEN, CDR2 SYDVKM. CDR3 coding DNA: TGTGCCAGCAGTTTCAATTGGGGGGGAAGCAATCAGCCCCAGCATTTT. It yields the protein CASSFNWGGSNQPQHF.

The chain has TRBV5-8 and TRBJ1-3, with 8 bases that match TRBD1. The CDR3 covers 16 residues. CDR1 SGHTS and CDR2 YDEGEE come from the germline V gene. The V gene end was trimmed by 1 base and the J gene end by 3 bases; junction bases not matched to a gene: 6. The CDR3 DNA is TGTGCCAGCAGCTTGAATCAGGGGGCTCGTGGAAACACCATATATTTT. Translation gives CASSLNQGARGNTIYF.

The genes are TRBV6-1 and TRBJ2-1, with a weak D call TRBD2 (5 bases). This CDR3 contains 15 residues. Germline V gene data show CDR1 as MNHNS and CDR2 as SASEGT. V was trimmed by 2 bases and J by 2 bases, leaving 10 bases between them. The CDR3 DNA is TGTGCCAGCAGTGAAACCCCCGGGGCCTACAATGAGCAGTTCTTC. Its translation: CASSETPGAYNEQFF.

V and J are TRBV19 and TRBJ2-1; 7 positions agree with TRBD1. This CDR3 comprises 16 residues. Trimming took 2 bases from V and 7 from J; bases not matched to a gene: 11. Per the germline V gene, CDR1 is LNHDA and CDR2 is SQIVND (reference sequence). The CDR3 DNA reads TGTGCCAGTAGTATAAATTCGGGACAGCTATATAATGAGCAGTTCTTC. Translating it yields CASSINSGQLYNEQFF.

Of note for this clone: Other nucleotide sequences from this sample produce the same CDR3. J is TRBJ2-7 and V is TRBV28; 11 bases agree with TRBD2. J lost 4 bases, V lost 2 bases, and 7 bases had no gene match. Looked up from germline, CDR1 is MDHEN and CDR2 is SYDVKM. CDR3 size: 16 residues. The CDR3 loop reads CASSLGLAGGSYEQYF. The CDR3 nucleotides are TGTGCCAGCAGTTTAGGGCTAGCGGGAGGTTCATACGAGCAGTACTTC.